A selection of T cell receptor beta chains follows, all from one sample in a study of T cells after posttransplantation cyclophosphamide. Method: immunoSEQ multiplex PCR; TCRdb's copy keeps in-frame clones and lacks some. The sample contains more than 9,500 clones, roughly four fifths of which appear only once. Sequenced material: PBMCs, taken 367 days after allogeneic stem cell transplant with calcineurin inhibitor and methotrexate. All receptors come from a male patient aged 30 to 39 who received an allogeneic stem cell transplant from an unrelated donor, was CMV-positive, and had acute GVHD only. The graft donor may have given rise to some T cells. Both conserved end residues are part of each CDR3. Fields, in order: CDR3 DNA, CDR3 protein, D gene, J gene, clone size, V gene. D genes are given only for firm matches. Some rows have no size entry. The others give once, few or many, or a class for an expanded clone.

DNA: TGTGCCAGCAGCTTAGCGCGCGCGTCAAGCTCCTACAATGAGCAGTTCTTC
CDR3: CASSLARASSSYNEQFF
D: NA
J: TRBJ2-1
size: NA
V: TRBV7-9

DNA: TGTGCCAGCAGTGAATTTCAGGGGTACAATCAGCCCCAGCATTTT
CDR3: CASSEFQGYNQPQHF
D: NA
J: TRBJ1-5
size: NA
V: TRBV6-1

DNA: TGTGCCTGGAGTGCCGCGGGCCCGAATCAGCCCCAGCATTTT
CDR3: CAWSAAGPNQPQHF
D: NA
J: TRBJ1-5
size: NA
V: TRBV30

DNA: TGCGCCAGCAGCTCTGCCGACAGGGGCGAGCAGTACTTC
CDR3: CASSSADRGEQYF
D: TRBD1
J: TRBJ2-7
size: NA
V: TRBV5-1

DNA: TGTGCCATCAGTGAGGGTAGGGCGGGCCCGAACACCGGGGAGCTGTTTTTT
CDR3: CAISEGRAGPNTGELFF
D: NA
J: TRBJ2-2
size: few
V: TRBV10-3

DNA: TGTGCCAGCAGCTTAGGCGGGCATACGCAGTATTTT
CDR3: CASSLGGHTQYF
D: NA
J: TRBJ2-3
size: NA
V: TRBV11-2

DNA: TGTGCCAGCAGTGGGACAGGGGTTACTGAAGCTTTCTTT
CDR3: CASSGTGVTEAFF
D: TRBD1
J: TRBJ1-1
size: few
V: TRBV6-1

DNA: TGTGCCAGCAGTGGGGGCAGCGGACTAGCGGGATTAGAGACCCAGTACTTC
CDR3: CASSGGSGLAGLETQYF
D: TRBD2
J: TRBJ2-5
size: NA
V: TRBV25-1

DNA: TGTGCCAGCAGCCCCCTGGTGGGAGGGACTGAAGCTTTCTTT
CDR3: CASSPLVGGTEAFF
D: NA
J: TRBJ1-1
size: NA
V: TRBV7-9

DNA: TGTGCCAGCAGACAGGGGCCCACACTGAACACTGAAGCTTTCTTT
CDR3: CASRQGPTLNTEAFF
D: TRBD1
J: TRBJ1-1
size: NA
V: TRBV6-5

DNA: TGTGCCAGCAGAGCCGGGTCCTACTATGGCTACACCTTC
CDR3: CASRAGSYYGYTF
D: NA
J: TRBJ1-2
size: NA
V: TRBV2

DNA: TGTGCCAGCAGCCCCGCGAGACAGGGACTTTACGAGCAGTACTTC
CDR3: CASSPARQGLYEQYF
D: NA
J: TRBJ2-7
size: NA
V: TRBV7-6

DNA: TGTGCCAGCACCCGGGGTAACTATGGCTACACCTTC
CDR3: CASTRGNYGYTF
D: NA
J: TRBJ1-2
size: NA
V: TRBV2

DNA: TGCGCCAGCAGCCAAGAAGTAGTCAGCAATCAGCCCCAGCATTTT
CDR3: CASSQEVVSNQPQHF
D: NA
J: TRBJ1-5
size: NA
V: TRBV4-3

DNA: TGTGCCAGCAGTTTTGGGGCTAGCGGAGGCACCGGGGAGCTGTTTTTT
CDR3: CASSFGASGGTGELFF
D: TRBD2
J: TRBJ2-2
size: once
V: TRBV6-5

DNA: TGTGCCAGCAGCCCGGGGGGGAGTAAGCAGTTCTTC
CDR3: CASSPGGSKQFF
D: TRBD2
J: TRBJ2-1
size: NA
V: TRBV5-6

DNA: TGCGCCAGCAGTGAGGGAGCGGAGACCCAGTACTTC
CDR3: CASSEGAETQYF
D: NA
J: TRBJ2-5
size: few
V: TRBV10-1

DNA: TGTGCCAGCCGCGAGCAGTACTTC
CDR3: CASREQYF
D: NA
J: TRBJ2-7
size: NA
V: TRBV2

DNA: TGCGCCAGCAGCTTGGGGGACAGAAATCAGCCCCAGCATTTT
CDR3: CASSLGDRNQPQHF
D: TRBD1
J: TRBJ1-5
size: NA
V: TRBV5-1